This T cell receptor beta chain was documented in a study of MAIT cells during Salmonella Paratyphi A infection (dated by TCRdb to about 2017). Background on the whole study: Adult volunteers aged 18 to 60 ingested a single dose of 1-5x10^3 CFU of S. Paratyphi A strain NVGH308. Starting at diagnosis, diagnosed volunteers were given ciprofloxacin 500 mg twice a day for 14 days. Here is what the overall study found, with its caveats: Compared with healthy controls, diagnosed volunteers had more expansion or contraction among the top five MAIT clonotypes (about 0.5 versus 0.13), a finding that suggests the repertoire is reshaped by infection. A significant decrease in the space occupied by over-represented MAIT clonotypes was found from baseline to mid-infection (around 0.17 to 0.099), whereas no significant post-infection difference was found. Although the availability of volunteer samples limited sample sizes, the sizes were judged adequate for detecting differences between groups. MAIT TRBV usage was oligoclonal with a preference for TRBV20 and TRBV6, and infection appeared not to change this usage.

This clonotype has just a few counts. It lacks a known antigen. One base away there is no much larger clone; base qualities are not given. Explained via the paper, the time point label denotes: mid-infection, around enteric fever diagnosis. MAIT cells were defined as Valpha7.2+ CD161+ T cells and were identified and sorted by flow cytometry. Circulating MAIT cell TCRbeta repertoires were profiled longitudinally in a handful of volunteers who developed enteric fever after controlled oral challenge with live Salmonella Paratyphi A. Every diagnosed volunteer provided MAIT cell samples at three timepoints: pre-infection, mid-infection and post-infection. A diagnosis of enteric fever required Paratyphi A bacteremia and/or a persistent fever above 38 degrees C that lasted more than 12 hours. Challenged volunteers were diagnosed with infection sometime between day 4 and day 7 after challenge. For RNA extraction, between 5,000 and 10,000 MAIT cells per sample were sorted directly into RNAqueous-Micro lysis buffer. Lymphoprep gradient centrifugation was used to isolate peripheral blood mononuclear cells from blood samples and leukocyte cones. Sorting was done on either a BD FACSAria Fusion or a BD FACSAria III sorter.

The library was generated by 5' RACE. TCRbeta was amplified in two rounds of PCR using Phusion High-Fidelity polymerase, and the primers added sample-specific barcodes. TCRbeta libraries were generated by template-switch cDNA synthesis with SMARTScribe reverse transcriptase and a TRBC-specific primer. The barcoded samples were pooled and then prepared using the NEBNext Ultra DNA Library Prep Kit for Illumina. Sequencing of libraries was performed on an Illumina MiSeq with the MiSeq reagent kit v2, 300 cycles. The study's own analysis went as follows. Reads were demultiplexed by barcode with Jemultiplexer and were aligned with MiTCR using default parameters. VDJtools removed non-functional sequences, and clonotypes were defined by amino acid sequence, with clonotype frequencies based on assigned sequence reads. In the clonal space homeostasis analysis, clonotypes were binned by frequency as over-represented (0.05-1), large, medium and small. Starting from the raw public reads, TCRdb applied fastp trimming at Q25, assembled clones with MiXCR and retained in-frame beta chains. Every CDR3 protein is listed once, alongside the most common genes and DNA of its rows. The V and J calls here are based on TCRdb, not the publication. In this sample the table shows about a thousand distinct CDR3 sequences, 20% to 25% of which occur a single time. Clones ranked in the top ten supply more than 30% of the sample.

The CDR3 measures 14 amino acids from cysteine to phenylalanine. Only the CDR3 region is kept as DNA, spanning 42 bases read in frame from base 1. Deletion took 6 bases off V and 1 base off J, with a span of 15 bases between the germline ends. CDR1 and CDR2, looked up from the germline V gene (reference sequence), are DFQATT and SNEGSKA. Sequences were derived from MAIT cells from PBMCs, sampled at the middle sampling point of the challenge study. This receptor was taken from a person aged 18 to 75 who was deliberately infected with Salmonella Paratyphi A in a paratyphoid fever challenge study. The rearrangement joined TRBV20-1 to TRBJ2-5, with the D gene too uncertain to name. The CDR3 is CSASRRGFQETQYF. DNA sequence: TGCAGTGCCAGTCGTCGCGGCTTCCAAGAGACCCAGTACTTC.